What follows are 20 T cell receptor beta chains derived from one specimen sequenced in a study of blood T cell repertoires in COVID-19. Clones were read by immunoSEQ multiplex PCR, and TCRdb kept only the in-frame ones, dropping some. The top ten clones hold 5% to 8% of a sample with about 200,000 clones, around nine tenths of them seen once. Sequences were obtained from peripheral blood. The receptors were gathered from a woman aged 40 to 50 who had recovered from COVID-19.

The chain combines TRBV18 with TRBJ2-6, with TRBD1 as a possible D gene (5 bases). Germline V lookup: CDR1 KGHSH, CDR2 LQKENI. There are 17 residues in the CDR3. The germline V and J ends were trimmed by 3 bases and 0 bases, with 12 bases remaining between them. In DNA form, the CDR3 reads TGTGCCAGCTCACCGAGACAGACCGACTCTGGGGCCAACGTCCTGACTTTC. It translates to CASSPRQTDSGANVLTF.

The genes are TRBV28 and TRBJ2-1, with 11 bases lining up with TRBD2. Germline CDR1 and CDR2: MDHEN and SYDVKM. This CDR3 spans 14 amino acids. J lost 5 bases, V lost 8 bases, and 5 bases had no gene match. The CDR3 here is CASVGTSGNNEQFF. DNA for the CDR3: TGTGCCAGCGTTGGGACTAGCGGAAACAATGAGCAGTTCTTC.

The genes are TRBV27 and TRBJ1-2; possible D gene TRBD1, 5 bases. V was pared by 8 bases and J by 6 bases, with 16 bases between. CDR1 MNHEY and CDR2 SMNVEV come from the germline V gene (reference sequence). The CDR3 has 13 residues. CDR3 DNA: TGTGCCAGCCCCCCCGGAGGGGAGGATGGCTACACCTTC. Protein sequence: CASPPGGEDGYTF.

The chain carries TRBV19 and TRBJ2-3; D unclear. Trimming cost V 6 bases and J 0 bases, with 7 bases left between them. Germline-derived CDR1 and CDR2 are LNHDA and SQIVND (reference sequence). CDR3 length equals 13 residues. This chain's CDR3 is CASRLASTDTQYF. The CDR3 nucleotides read TGTGCCAGTAGGTTGGCCAGCACAGATACGCAGTATTTT.

J is TRBJ2-1 and V is TRBV11-2, with D unclear. CDR3 length: 13 residues. Between the trimmed V and J ends, which lost 1 base and 6 bases, there was a span of 7 bases. Germline V gene data show CDR1 as SGHAT and CDR2 as FQNNGV. As DNA, the CDR3 is TGTGCCAGCAGCTTAGGCGCTAGCAATGAGCAGTTCTTC. This translates into CASSLGASNEQFF. The full variable domain, completed using reference TRBV11-2 and TRBJ2-1, is EAGVAQSPRYKIIEKRQSVAFWCNPISGHATLYWYQQILGQGPKLLIQFQNNGVVDDSQLPKDRFSAERLKGVDSTLKIQPAKLEDSAVYLCASSLGASNEQFFGPGTRLTVL.

The V and J genes are TRBV4-3 and TRBJ2-1, with 7 bases matching TRBD1. V trimming: 1 base; J trimming: 8 bases; junction bases outside the gene matches: 11. The CDR3 has 16 residues. CDR1 is LGHNA, CDR2 YSLEER, per germline. CDR3 DNA sequence: TGCGCCAGCAGCCAAGGGAACAGGGGACCGGTCGATGAGCAGTTCTTC. Residues: CASSQGNRGPVDEQFF.

This clone appeared a single time. The chain has TRBV7-9 and TRBJ1-2; 9 nucleotides align to TRBD1. This CDR3 contains 17 residues. J lost 5 bases, V lost 1 base, and 11 bases had no gene match. Germline values: CDR1 SEHNR, CDR2 FQNEAQ (reference sequence). CDR3 residues: CASSLEGTGRSLYGYTF. The CDR3 DNA reads TGTGCCAGCAGCTTAGAAGGGACAGGGCGATCTCTGTATGGCTACACCTTC.

The chain recombines TRBV2 with TRBJ1-1, with 9 bases fitting TRBD1. CDR3 length: 14 amino acids. Germline V gene data show CDR1 as SNHLY and CDR2 as FYNNEI. The V and J ends lost 8 bases and 2 bases, in that order; junction bases with no gene match: 6. The CDR3 sequence: CASATGGSNTEAFF. The CDR3 region has the DNA TGTGCCAGCGCCACAGGGGGCTCAAACACTGAAGCTTTCTTT.

J is TRBJ2-3 and V is TRBV3-1 (or the pseudogene TRBV3-2), with D uncertain. V lost 2 bases to trimming and J lost 3 bases, with 6 bases between them. The germline V gene encodes CDR1 LGHDT and CDR2 YNNKEL (reference sequence). CDR3 size: 13 residues. Here the CDR3 DNA reads TGTGCCAGCAGCCAATCTTCGACAGATACGCAGTATTTT. Residues: CASSQSSTDTQYF.

The V call is TRBV6-5, the J call TRBJ2-7; D is possibly TRBD1 (7 bases). Germline V gene sequence: CDR1 MNHEY, CDR2 SVGAGI. The CDR3 covers 14 residues. V was trimmed by 6 bases and J by 5 bases, leaving 17 bases between them. The CDR3 loop is CASRIDRDFNEQYF. CDR3 sequence (DNA): TGTGCCAGCAGAATAGACAGGGACTTCAACGAGCAGTACTTC.

The chain joins TRBV6-5 to TRBJ2-1; D unresolved. The CDR3 sequence is 16 residues long. The V and J ends lost 0 bases and 0 bases respectively, with 9 bases between them. From germline, CDR1 is MNHEY and CDR2 SVGAGI. The CDR3 DNA reads as TGTGCCAGCAGTTACTCTTCAGTAATCTCCTACAATGAGCAGTTCTTC. The encoded protein is CASSYSSVISYNEQFF.

This clone was observed a single time. J is TRBJ2-7 and V is TRBV29-1, with 7 bases fitting TRBD1. The CDR3 extends over 12 amino acids. Germline V CDR1 and CDR2: SQVTM, ANQGSEA. With 7 bases clipped from V and 2 bases from J, the junction kept 5 bases outside the gene matches. The CDR3 bases are TGCAGCGGAGGGACAGCCACCTACGAGCAGTACTTC. This codes for CSGGTATYEQYF.

The V and J genes are TRBV14 and TRBJ2-1, with 7 bases identical to TRBD1. This CDR3 region has 16 residues. Germline CDR1 reads SGHDN; CDR2 reads FVKESK. V lost 1 base and J lost 4; bases outside the gene matches: 7. CDR3 nucleotide sequence: TGTGCCAGCAGCCAAGGACAGGGTTTGGGGTACAATGAGCAGTTCTTC. Protein product: CASSQGQGLGYNEQFF.

The chain uses TRBV29-1 and TRBJ1-2; 8 positions match TRBD1. After removal of 5 bases from V and 7 bases from J, the junction contained 9 bases not matched to a gene. Germline V gene sequence: CDR1 SQVTM, CDR2 ANQGSEA. CDR3 length: 13 residues. The CDR3 loop is CSVTIRGLGGYTF. In DNA form, the CDR3 reads TGCAGCGTTACAATCAGGGGGCTCGGTGGCTACACCTTC. The variable domain in full, completed from reference TRBV29-1 and TRBJ1-2, reads SAVISQKPSRDICQRGTSLTIQCQVDSQVTMMFWYRQQPGQSLTLIATANQGSEATYESGFVIDKFPISRPNLTFSTLTVSNMSPEDSSIYLCSVTIRGLGGYTFGSGTRLTVV.

This rearrangement joins TRBV19 to TRBJ1-1; D gene unclear. Germline assignment: CDR1 LNHDA and CDR2 SQIVND (reference sequence). The germline V and J ends were trimmed by 3 bases and 1 base, with 15 bases remaining between them. CDR3 length equals 16 residues. CDR3 nucleotides: TGTGCCAGTAGTATCCGTTCCTATAACGGGAACACTGAAGCTTTCTTT. It encodes CASSIRSYNGNTEAFF.

The chain carries TRBV18 and TRBJ1-1; 7 bases are shared with TRBD1. Trimming removed 3 bases from V and 7 bases from J; junction bases left unmatched: 8. The CDR3 has 14 amino acids. CDR1 is KGHSH, CDR2 LQKENI, per germline. CDR3 sequence: CASSPGQQGREAFF. The CDR3 bases are TGTGCCAGCTCACCCGGGCAACAGGGGCGTGAAGCTTTCTTT.

Only one count was recorded for this clone. The chain couples TRBV3-1 (or the pseudogene TRBV3-2) to TRBJ2-2; D not resolved. The CDR3 runs 14 residues. Germline V gene lookup returns CDR1 LGHDT and CDR2 YNNKEL (reference sequence). Trimming shortened V by 0 bases and J by 7 bases, and 9 bases separated the two germline ends. The CDR3 region is CASSQDRERGELFF. The CDR3 DNA follows: TGTGCCAGCAGCCAAGATCGTGAGCGCGGGGAGCTGTTTTTT.

This sequence joins TRBV3-1 (or the pseudogene TRBV3-2) and TRBJ2-3; 8 bases are a match to TRBD2. J lost 3 bases, V lost 0 bases, and 2 bases had no gene match. Germline CDR1 LGHDT, CDR2 YNNKEL (reference sequence). The CDR3 loop spans 15 amino acids. The CDR3 nucleotides read TGTGCCAGCAGCCAAGATGCGGGAGGTACAGATACGCAGTATTTT. This codes for CASSQDAGGTDTQYF.

Comment on this clone: At one boundary the junction diverges from the germline segment, which might be a read error. CDR3 protein: CASSSGGPRHF. Here the CDR3 DNA reads TGTGCCAGCAGTTCCGGAGGTCCAAGACACTTC. V gene TRBV7-9 combines with J gene TRBJ2-5, with a possible D match to TRBD2 (5 bases). The CDR3 extends over 11 amino acids. Germline assignment: CDR1 SEHNR and CDR2 FQNEAQ (reference sequence).

The V gene is TRBV24-1, the J gene TRBJ2-3, with D possibly TRBD1 on 5 matching bases. CDR1 and CDR2 from the germline V gene are KGHDR and SFDVKD. CDR3 size: 15 residues. V was shortened by 3 bases and J by 0 bases, with 9 bases between the two germline ends. The CDR3 loop is CATSDIGESTDTQYF. CDR3 DNA: TGTGCCACCAGTGATATAGGGGAAAGCACAGATACGCAGTATTTT.